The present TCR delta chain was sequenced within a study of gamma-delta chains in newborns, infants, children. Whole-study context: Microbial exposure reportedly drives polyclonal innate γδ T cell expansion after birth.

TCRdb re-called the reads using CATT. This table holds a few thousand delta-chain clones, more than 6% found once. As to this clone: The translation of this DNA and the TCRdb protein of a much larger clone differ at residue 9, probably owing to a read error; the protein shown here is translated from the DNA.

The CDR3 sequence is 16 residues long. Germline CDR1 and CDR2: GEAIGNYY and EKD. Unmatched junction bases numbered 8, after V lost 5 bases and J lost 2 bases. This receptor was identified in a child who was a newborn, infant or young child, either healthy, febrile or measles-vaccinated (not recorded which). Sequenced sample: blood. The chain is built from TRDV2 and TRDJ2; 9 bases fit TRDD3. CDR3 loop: CACVIYWGTLTAQLFF. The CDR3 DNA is TGTGCCTGTGTCATATACTGGGGGACATTGACAGCACAACTCTTCTTT.